This section outlines one T cell receptor (beta chain) sequence together with its context. The data belong to a study of cytomegalovirus exposure and HLA in healthy donors. The CDR3 runs 19 residues. Germline V gives CDR1 SEHNR, CDR2 FQNEAQ (reference sequence). J lost 2 bases, V lost 5 bases, and 12 bases had no gene match. PCR amplification relied on 60 Vbeta primers (plus 13 Jbeta primers). In the study's own analysis: There were around 77 million unique TCR beta chains by a later count, and 8.5 million to 14 million of them were shared. The protocol was immunoSEQ multiplex PCR, while the TCRdb copy is restricted to in-frame clones and leaves out a portion. The V and J calls and clone size come from that table; D and trimming were worked out from the DNA. Counted here are 130,000 or so clones, over 75% occurring once; the ten biggest clones make up less than 2%.

This TCR was sampled from a man in his forties in good health and CMV-seronegative. The chain joins TRBV7-9 to TRBJ2-7, with 16 bases lining up with TRBD2. Specimen: PBMCs. In nucleotides, the CDR3 is TGTGCCAGCAGCACGTACCCCGGGACTAGCGGGAGGGTCACCTACGAGCAGTACTTC. Encoded protein: CASSTYPGTSGRVTYEQYF.